The next 17 T cell receptor beta chains were all read from a single sample in a study of T cells in Graves' hyperthyroidism and ophthalmopathy (dated by TCRdb to about 2019). Library preparation employed multiplex PCR. The run used an Illumina HiSeq 2000. Amplification of TCR beta CDR3 regions was carried out from RNA transcripts. The first round of RT-PCR for the TCR CDR3 was performed with the HTBI primer set and the Qiagen OneStep RT-PCR kit. In TCRdb, the public reads were trimmed at Q25 with fastp and aligned with MiXCR, with productive beta chains retained. Identical CDR3 protein sequences are pooled into one entry, listed with their most common genes and DNA. Counted in this sample were roughly 580,000 distinct CDR3 sequences; over 11% of them appeared once. The leading ten clones occupy more than 4.5% of the sample. The sequenced material came from blood. The receptors shown here come from a woman under 40 with Graves' hyperthyroidism that later progressed to Graves' ophthalmopathy.

This clonotype appeared a few times. The V gene is TRBV5-1, the J gene TRBJ2-2; TRBD2 matches at 13 bases. The CDR3 runs to 18 residues. Trimming took 4 bases from V and 2 from J; bases not matched to a gene: 8. Germline loops: CDR1 SGHRS, CDR2 YFSETQ. The CDR3 is CASSTRTSGRSNTGELFF. CDR3 coding DNA: TGCGCCAGCAGCACTAGGACTAGCGGGAGATCAAACACCGGGGAGCTGTTTTTT.

This clonotype was seen just once. The rearrangement joins TRBV11-2 to TRBJ2-7; 9 bases match TRBD1. The CDR3 sequence is 15 residues long. The ends lost 4 bases at V and 1 base at J; junction bases unmatched: 5. The germline gives CDR1 SGHAT, CDR2 FQNNGV. Here the CDR3 DNA reads TGTGCCAGCAGCTCCCGGACAGGGGATTCCTACGAGCAGTACTTC. Translating gives CASSSRTGDSYEQYF.

This clonotype was detected many times. V is TRBV30 and J is TRBJ1-5; no clear D. The CDR3 is 13 residues long. The V end lost 1 base, the J end lost 5 bases, and 9 bases lay between the germline ends. Germline values: CDR1 GTSNPN, CDR2 SVGIG (reference sequence). The CDR3 sequence: CAWSGALDQPQHF. The CDR3 region has the DNA TGTGCCTGGAGTGGTGCCCTCGATCAGCCCCAGCATTTT.

This clonotype was recorded at least ten times. The rearrangement uses TRBV28 and TRBJ2-1, with 7 bases aligning to TRBD2. This CDR3 region has 16 residues. Germline V gives CDR1 MDHEN, CDR2 SYDVKM. V shed 7 bases, J shed 1 base, and the junction held 10 bases outside the gene matches. The CDR3 reads CASIGLAAGSYNEQFF. The DNA of the CDR3 is TGTGCCAGCATAGGCCTAGCGGCCGGATCCTACAATGAGCAGTTCTTC.

This clonotype has at least ten counts. The rearrangement joins TRBV15 to TRBJ1-1, with D unclear. Germline loops: CDR1 LNHNV, CDR2 YYDKDF (reference sequence). Trimming removed 0 bases from V and 1 base from J, with 9 bases in between. The CDR3 is 15 amino acids. CDR3 sequence reads: CATSRDQEANTEAFF. CDR3 coding DNA: TGTGCCACCAGCAGAGATCAGGAAGCGAACACTGAAGCTTTCTTT.

This clonotype has ten or more counts. The rearrangement links TRBV27 to TRBJ2-1, with 11 bases matching TRBD2. Unmatched junction bases numbered 7, after V lost 4 bases and J lost 8 bases. The CDR3 spans 15 residues. Germline V gives CDR1 MNHEY, CDR2 SMNVEV (reference sequence). CDR3 nucleotide sequence: TGTGCCAGCAGTTCCGGGACTAGCGGATCGGATGAGCAGTTCTTC. Amino acid sequence: CASSSGTSGSDEQFF.

Ten or more counts support this clonotype. The gene calls are TRBV11-3 and TRBJ2-3, with D unclear. Deletions cut 1 base from V and 1 base from J, with 12 bases between. This CDR3 comprises 16 residues. Germline loops: CDR1 SGHNT, CDR2 YENEEA. CDR3 in DNA: TGTGCCAGCAGCTTAGGACGTAATGACCGCACAGATACGCAGTATTTT. Protein: CASSLGRNDRTDTQYF. The full variable domain, in which reference TRBV11-3 and TRBJ2-3 provide the parts outside the CDR3, is EAGVVQSPRYKIIEKKQPVAFWCNPISGHNTLYWYLQNLGQGPELLIRYENEEAVDDSQLPKDRFSAERLKGVDSTLKIQPAELGDSAVYLCASSLGRNDRTDTQYFGPGTRLTVL.

This clonotype was detected ten times or more. The chain has TRBV30 and TRBJ1-2; D may be TRBD1 (5 bases). The CDR3 is 12 amino acids. CDR1 is GTSNPN and CDR2 is SVGIG in the germline V gene (reference sequence). V shed 1 base and J shed 8 bases, with 11 bases lying between them. The CDR3: CAWSEEGPGYTF. The CDR3 DNA reads as TGTGCCTGGAGTGAGGAGGGGCCGGGCTACACCTTC.

This clonotype was seen only a few times. This may be a read error: a much more frequent sequence differs by one nucleotide. This CDR3 reads CASSRTSGGNEQFF. As DNA, the CDR3 is TGTGCCAGCAGCCGGACTAGCGGAGGCAATGAGCAGTTCTTC. The chain is built from TRBV7-3 and TRBJ2-1; 10 nucleotides agree with TRBD2. The trim removed 5 bases at V and 6 bases at J, leaving 4 bases unmatched. CDR1 SGHTA and CDR2 FQGTGA come from the germline V gene. The CDR3 consists of 14 residues.

The rearrangement links TRBV20-1 to TRBJ1-5; no clear D gene. Looked up from germline, CDR1 is DFQATT and CDR2 is SNEGSKA (reference sequence). The CDR3 runs to 16 residues. With 5 bases removed from V and 5 bases from J, the gap between germline ends came to 22 bases. The CDR3: CSAEIISQPAYQPQHF. In DNA, the CDR3 is TGCAGTGCTGAAATTATTAGTCAGCCTGCATATCAGCCCCAGCATTTT.

This clonotype occurred a few times. The J gene is TRBJ2-1, the V gene TRBV7-2; TRBD2 is a possible D gene (5 bases). Deletions cut 0 bases from V and 7 bases from J, with 10 bases between. The CDR3 length is 14 residues. Looked up from germline, CDR1 is SGHTA and CDR2 is FQGNSA. The CDR3 coding sequence is TGTGCCAGCAGCTTAGCGTCCCCGGGGAATGAGCAGTTCTTC. Residues: CASSLASPGNEQFF.

The table lists this clonotype with many counts. The rearrangement links TRBV10-3 to TRBJ1-5; no clear D gene. CDR3 length equals 13 residues. The V gene's germline CDR1 is ENHRY and CDR2 SYGVKD. The V and J ends lost 4 bases and 4 bases respectively, with 8 bases between them. CDR3 coding DNA: TGTGCCATCAGTGGCCAAGGAAATCAGCCCCAGCATTTT. Translating it yields CAISGQGNQPQHF.

This clonotype was seen many times. The chain links TRBV18 to TRBJ2-2; TRBD1 is a possible D gene (5 bases). V gave up 2 bases and J gave up 5 bases, with 9 bases separating them. Germline-derived CDR1 and CDR2 are KGHSH and LQKENI. The CDR3 runs 14 residues. CDR3 protein: CASSPSAGTGELFF. The CDR3 DNA reads TGTGCCAGCTCACCATCGGCAGGGACCGGGGAGCTGTTTTTT.

This clonotype was observed a few times. The chain joins TRBV6-6 to TRBJ1-1; possibly TRBD1 for D (5 bases). Germline CDR1 MNHNY, CDR2 SVGAGI (reference sequence). The CDR3 length is 13 residues. V was clipped by 2 bases and J by 11 bases, with 15 bases between them. CDR3 DNA: TGTGCCAGCAGTTACGGACATCCCGGTGAGGCTTTCTTT. Amino acids: CASSYGHPGEAFF.

This clonotype was counted at least ten times. For the CDR3, the DNA is TGTGCCTGGAAAACCGCTGCGAACACTGAAGCTTTCTTT. Translating gives CAWKTAANTEAFF. The rearrangement uses TRBV30 and TRBJ1-1; no clear D gene. With 4 bases removed from V and 1 base from J, the gap between germline ends came to 10 bases. The CDR3 has 13 residues. Germline V gene lookup returns CDR1 GTSNPN and CDR2 SVGIG (reference sequence).

V usage is TRBV19 and J usage is TRBJ1-5; D possibly corresponds to TRBD1 (6 bases). The CDR3 is made up of 14 amino acids. CDR1 LNHDA and CDR2 SQIVND come from the germline V gene (reference sequence). Deletions cut 5 bases from V and 7 bases from J, with 15 bases between. CDR3 protein: CASSSDGGHQPQHF. The CDR3 DNA sequence: TGTGCCAGTAGTTCCGATGGGGGACACCAGCCCCAGCATTTT.

The gene calls are TRBV19 and TRBJ2-2, with 7 bases that match TRBD1. With V trimmed by 4 bases and J by 7 bases, 9 bases remained unmatched. This CDR3 region has 15 residues. Per the germline V gene, CDR1 is LNHDA and CDR2 is SQIVND (reference sequence). This chain's CDR3 is CASSTSTGWDGELFF. The CDR3 bases are TGTGCCAGTAGTACCTCGACAGGGTGGGACGGGGAGCTGTTTTTT.